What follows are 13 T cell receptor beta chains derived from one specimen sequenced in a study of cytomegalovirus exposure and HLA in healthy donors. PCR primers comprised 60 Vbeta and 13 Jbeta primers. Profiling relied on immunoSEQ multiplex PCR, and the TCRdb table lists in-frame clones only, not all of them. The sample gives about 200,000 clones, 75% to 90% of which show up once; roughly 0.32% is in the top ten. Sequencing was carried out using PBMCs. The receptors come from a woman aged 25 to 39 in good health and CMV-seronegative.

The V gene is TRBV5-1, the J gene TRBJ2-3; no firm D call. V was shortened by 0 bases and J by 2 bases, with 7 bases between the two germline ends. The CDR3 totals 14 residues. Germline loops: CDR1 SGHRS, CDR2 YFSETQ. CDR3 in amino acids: CASSLGAYTDTQYF. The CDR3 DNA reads TGCGCCAGCAGCTTGGGAGCCTACACAGATACGCAGTATTTT.

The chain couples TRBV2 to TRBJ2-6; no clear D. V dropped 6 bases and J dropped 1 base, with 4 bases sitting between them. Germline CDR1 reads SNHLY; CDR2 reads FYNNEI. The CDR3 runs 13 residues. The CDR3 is CASSLSGANVLTF. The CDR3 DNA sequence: TGTGCCAGCAGCCTTTCTGGGGCCAACGTCCTGACTTTC.

This CDR3 reads CASSPQAFFYQPQHF. In DNA, the CDR3 is TGTGCCAGTAGCCCCCAGGCCTTCTTTTATCAGCCCCAGCATTTT. The rearrangement joins TRBV19 to TRBJ1-5; the D is unclear. Germline CDR1 is LNHDA and CDR2 is SQIVND (reference sequence). The V gene lost 6 bases and the J gene lost 5 bases, with 17 bases spanning the gap. This CDR3 is 15 amino acids long.

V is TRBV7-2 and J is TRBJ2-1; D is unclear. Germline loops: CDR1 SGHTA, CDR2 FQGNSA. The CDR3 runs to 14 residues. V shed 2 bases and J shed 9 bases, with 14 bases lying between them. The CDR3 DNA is TGTGCCAGCAGCTTATCCTGGCAGGCGCGTGAGCAGTTCTTC. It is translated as CASSLSWQAREQFF.

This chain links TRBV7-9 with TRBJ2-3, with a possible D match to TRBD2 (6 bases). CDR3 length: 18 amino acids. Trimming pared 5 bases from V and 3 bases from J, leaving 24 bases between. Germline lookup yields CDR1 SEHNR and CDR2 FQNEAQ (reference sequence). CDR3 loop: CASSPRVVFAGLTDTQYF. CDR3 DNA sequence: TGTGCCAGCAGCCCCCGGGTCGTTTTTGCGGGGTTGACAGATACGCAGTATTTT.

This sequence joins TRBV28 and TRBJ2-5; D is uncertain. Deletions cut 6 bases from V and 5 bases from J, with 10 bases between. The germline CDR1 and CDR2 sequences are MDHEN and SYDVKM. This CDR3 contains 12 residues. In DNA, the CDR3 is TGTGCCAGCAGCTCCCACTTGGAGACCCAGTACTTC. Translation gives CASSSHLETQYF.

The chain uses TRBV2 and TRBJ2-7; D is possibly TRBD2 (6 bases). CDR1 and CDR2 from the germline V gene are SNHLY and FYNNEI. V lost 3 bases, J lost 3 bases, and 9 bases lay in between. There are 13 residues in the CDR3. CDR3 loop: CASSDHGSYEQYF. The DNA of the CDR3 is TGTGCCAGCAGTGATCACGGGAGCTACGAGCAGTACTTC.

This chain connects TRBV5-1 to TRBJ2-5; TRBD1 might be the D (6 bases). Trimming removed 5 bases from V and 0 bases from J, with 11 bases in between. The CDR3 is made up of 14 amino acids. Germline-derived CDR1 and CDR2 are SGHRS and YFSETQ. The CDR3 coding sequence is TGCGCCAGCAGTTTACAGGGATACCAAGAGACCCAGTACTTC. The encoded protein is CASSLQGYQETQYF.

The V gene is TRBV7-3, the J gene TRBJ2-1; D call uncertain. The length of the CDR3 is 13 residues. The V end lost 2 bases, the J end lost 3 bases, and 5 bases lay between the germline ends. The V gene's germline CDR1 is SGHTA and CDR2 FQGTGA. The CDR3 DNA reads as TGTGCCAGCAGCTTAGCCTACTACAATGAGCAGTTCTTC. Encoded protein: CASSLAYYNEQFF.

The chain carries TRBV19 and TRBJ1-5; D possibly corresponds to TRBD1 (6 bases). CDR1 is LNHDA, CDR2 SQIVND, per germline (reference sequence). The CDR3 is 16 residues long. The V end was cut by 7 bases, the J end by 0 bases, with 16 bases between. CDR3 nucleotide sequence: TGTGCCAGTACACAGGACAGCTATTATAGCAATCAGCCCCAGCATTTT. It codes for CASTQDSYYSNQPQHF.

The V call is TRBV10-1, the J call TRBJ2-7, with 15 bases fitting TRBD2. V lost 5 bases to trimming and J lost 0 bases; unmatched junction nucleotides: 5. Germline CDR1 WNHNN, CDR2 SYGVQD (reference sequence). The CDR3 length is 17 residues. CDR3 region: CASSPGLAGGSSYEQYF. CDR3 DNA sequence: TGCGCCAGCAGTCCGGGACTAGCGGGAGGAAGCTCCTACGAGCAGTACTTC.

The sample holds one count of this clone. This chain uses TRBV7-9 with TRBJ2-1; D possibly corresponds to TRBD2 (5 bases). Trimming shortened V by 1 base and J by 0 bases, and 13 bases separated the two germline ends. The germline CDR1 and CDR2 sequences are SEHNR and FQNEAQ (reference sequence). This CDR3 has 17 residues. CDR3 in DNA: TGTGCCAGCAGCTTAGACATGAGCGGTGTCTCCTACAATGAGCAGTTCTTC. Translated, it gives CASSLDMSGVSYNEQFF.

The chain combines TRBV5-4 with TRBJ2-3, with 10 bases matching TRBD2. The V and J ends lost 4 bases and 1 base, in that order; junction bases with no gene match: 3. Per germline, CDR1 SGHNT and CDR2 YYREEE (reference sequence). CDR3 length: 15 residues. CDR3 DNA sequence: TGTGCCAGCAGCCGGGGGACTAGCGGCACAGATACGCAGTATTTT. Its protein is CASSRGTSGTDTQYF.